The 23 T cell receptor beta chains listed next were all sequenced from one sample in a study of blood T cell repertoires in COVID-19. Some clones are missing from TCRdb's copy, which holds only in-frame ones; the method was immunoSEQ multiplex PCR. The table lists nearly 200,000 clones, around four fifths of them singletons. Sequences were obtained from peripheral blood. The receptors here all came from a human donor with acute or convalescent COVID-19. The donor label of this sample is uncertain.

The chain joins TRBV18 to TRBJ1-2, with TRBD1 matching over 7 bases. The CDR3 consists of 13 residues. The germline V gene encodes CDR1 KGHSH and CDR2 LQKENI. V dropped 6 bases and J dropped 5; count of bases not matched to a gene: 6. The chain's CDR3 is CASSLGQDYGYTF. The CDR3 DNA sequence: TGTGCCAGCTCCCTCGGACAGGATTATGGCTACACCTTC.

The J gene is TRBJ2-7, the V gene TRBV27, with D possibly being TRBD1 (6 bases). The CDR3 loop spans 14 amino acids. With 6 bases removed from V and 3 bases from J, the gap between germline ends came to 15 bases. The germline CDR1 and CDR2 sequences are MNHEY and SMNVEV (reference sequence). The CDR3: CASSAQGPYYEQYF. The CDR3 region has the DNA TGTGCCAGCAGCGCTCAGGGGCCCTACTACGAGCAGTACTTC.

The genes are TRBV10-3 and TRBJ1-1; the match to TRBD1 covers 9 bases. Germline trimming cut 4 bases from V and 0 bases from J; bases unmatched to any gene: 6. CDR3 length: 16 amino acids. Germline CDR1 and CDR2: ENHRY and SYGVKD. CDR3 nucleotide sequence: TGTGCCATCAGTGCGGGACAGGGTTTTTTGAACACTGAAGCTTTCTTT. This codes for CAISAGQGFLNTEAFF.

This clone was seen only once. The chain has TRBV5-1 and TRBJ2-2; D is unresolved. Trimming shortened V by 3 bases and J by 3 bases, and 9 bases separated the two germline ends. CDR3 size: 14 residues. Germline assignment: CDR1 SGHRS and CDR2 YFSETQ. This CDR3 reads CASSWQVDTGELFF. CDR3 bases: TGCGCCAGCAGCTGGCAGGTGGACACCGGGGAGCTGTTTTTT.

The chain couples TRBV19 to TRBJ2-2, with 7 bases aligning to TRBD1. Per the germline V gene, CDR1 is LNHDA and CDR2 is SQIVND (reference sequence). The CDR3 runs to 15 residues. V was clipped by 5 bases and J by 3 bases; unmatched bases: 6. The CDR3 region is CASSLGQTYTGELFF. In nucleotides, the CDR3 is TGTGCCAGTAGTTTGGGACAGACGTACACCGGGGAGCTGTTTTTT.

This chain uses TRBV12-3 or TRBV12-4 with TRBJ1-4; 7 bases are a match to TRBD1. The CDR3 runs 11 residues. Unmatched junction bases numbered 6, after V lost 6 bases and J lost 14 bases. For the CDR3, the DNA is TGTGCCAGCAGCATAGACAGGGTGCTGTTTTTT. Amino acid sequence: CASSIDRVLFF.

The V call is TRBV20-1, the J call TRBJ2-7; TRBD2 might be the D (7 bases). Germline assignment: CDR1 DFQATT and CDR2 SNEGSKA (reference sequence). The length of the CDR3 is 11 residues. V lost 7 bases and J lost 6, with 13 bases in between. As DNA, the CDR3 is TGCAGTGGAGGGGGAGGGGGCGAGCAGTACTTC. It yields the protein CSGGGGGEQYF.

The chain combines TRBV5-5 with TRBJ2-6; D gene ambiguous. The CDR3 is 15 amino acids. Germline CDR1 reads SGHKS; CDR2 reads YYEKEE (reference sequence). The germline V and J ends were trimmed by 0 bases and 4 bases, with 8 bases remaining between them. The DNA for the CDR3 is TGTGCCAGCAGCTTGGCTATTACCGGGGCCAACGTCCTGACTTTC. It yields the protein CASSLAITGANVLTF.

V usage is TRBV6-2 or TRBV6-3 and J usage is TRBJ1-1, with D hard to call. The CDR3 extends over 14 amino acids. V lost 6 bases to trimming and J lost 0 bases, with 11 bases between them. CDR1 is MNHEY, CDR2 SVGEGT, per germline. This chain's CDR3 is CASSIHGMNTEAFF. The DNA of the CDR3 is TGTGCCAGCAGCATACACGGGATGAACACTGAAGCTTTCTTT.

The V and J genes are TRBV7-9 and TRBJ1-6; D remains unclear. Trimming shortened V by 6 bases and J by 7 bases, and 19 bases separated the two germline ends. The CDR3 loop spans 16 amino acids. Germline V gene data show CDR1 as SEHNR and CDR2 as FQNEAQ (reference sequence). CDR3 DNA: TGTGCCAGCAGGAGCGCGTCTGATCTAGCGAATTCACCCCTCCACTTT. Its protein product is CASRSASDLANSPLHF.

This clone was picked up a small number of times. V usage is TRBV9 and J usage is TRBJ2-5; 8 positions match TRBD1. The CDR3 contains 13 residues. With V trimmed by 4 bases and J by 5 bases, 4 bases remained unmatched. The germline gives CDR1 SGDLS, CDR2 YYNGEE. CDR3 DNA sequence: TGTGCCAGCAGCAGGACAGGGTGGGAGACCCAGTACTTC. It encodes CASSRTGWETQYF.

The gene calls are TRBV28 and TRBJ1-5; D gene ambiguous. The germline V and J ends were trimmed by 2 bases and 6 bases, with 11 bases remaining between them. The CDR3 contains 14 residues. CDR1 MDHEN and CDR2 SYDVKM come from the germline V gene. This CDR3 reads CASSLITGFQPQHF. The CDR3 nucleotides are TGTGCCAGCAGTTTAATAACGGGGTTTCAGCCCCAGCATTTT. Combining the CDR3 with reference TRBV28 and TRBJ1-5 gives the whole variable domain DVKVTQSSRYLVKRTGEKVFLECVQDMDHENMFWYRQDPGLGLRLIYFSYDVKMKEKGDIPEGYSVSREKKERFSLILESASTNQTSMYLCASSLITGFQPQHFGDGTRLSIL.

The V gene is TRBV4-3, the J gene TRBJ2-6; maybe TRBD2 (7 bases). The germline V gene encodes CDR1 LGHNA and CDR2 YSLEER. Deletions cut 4 bases from V and 1 base from J, with 17 bases between. The CDR3 runs to 18 residues. Here the CDR3 reads CASSRIGGGGSGANVLTF. The CDR3 DNA sequence: TGCGCCAGCAGCCGGATAGGGGGAGGGGGTTCTGGGGCCAACGTCCTGACTTTC.

V and J are TRBV28 and TRBJ2-5; perhaps TRBD1 as D (6 bases). V shed 3 bases and J shed 2 bases, with 10 bases lying between them. The CDR3 totals 14 residues. The V gene's germline CDR1 is MDHEN and CDR2 SYDVKM. CDR3 sequence: CASSFPDRQETQYF. The CDR3 coding sequence is TGTGCCAGCAGTTTTCCGGACAGACAAGAGACCCAGTACTTC.

This clone was picked up one time. The V call is TRBV7-2, the J call TRBJ1-2, with a possible D match to TRBD1 (6 bases). The CDR3 contains 14 residues. The germline CDR1 and CDR2 sequences are SGHTA and FQGNSA. Trimming removed 3 bases at V and 5 bases at J, with 13 bases between. The CDR3 spells CASSFPQGEYGYTF. The DNA for the CDR3 is TGTGCCAGCAGCTTCCCACAGGGCGAGTATGGCTACACCTTC. The whole variable domain, filled in from reference TRBV7-2 and TRBJ1-2, reads GAGVSQSPSNKVTEKGKDVELRCDPISGHTALYWYRQSLGQGLEFLIYFQGNSAPDKSGLPSDRFSAERTGGSVSTLTIQRTQQEDSAVYLCASSFPQGEYGYTFGSGTRLTVV.

The genes are TRBV25-1 and TRBJ2-7; TRBD2 matches at 7 bases. Germline V lookup: CDR1 MGHDK, CDR2 SYGVNS. Trimming at V came to 5 bases and at J to 3 bases, leaving 10 bases not matched to a gene. The CDR3 covers 15 residues. The CDR3 region is CASSKVGGSVYEQYF. Written as DNA, the CDR3 is TGTGCCAGCAGTAAGGTCGGCGGGAGTGTCTACGAGCAGTACTTC.

This clone showed up just a few times. The chain recombines TRBV10-3 with TRBJ2-5; 7 positions agree with TRBD1. Germline CDR1 is ENHRY and CDR2 is SYGVKD. Trimming removed 7 bases from V and 2 bases from J; junction bases left unmatched: 4. This CDR3 is built from 13 residues. The CDR3 nucleotides read TGTGCCATCAAAGGACAGGATCAAGAGACCCAGTACTTC. This codes for CAIKGQDQETQYF.

This clone was counted between two and nine times. The chain employs TRBV28 and TRBJ2-1; 8 positions match TRBD2. CDR1 is MDHEN, CDR2 SYDVKM, per germline. This CDR3 has 16 amino acids. The V gene end was trimmed by 8 bases and the J gene end by 0 bases; junction bases not matched to a gene: 9. The DNA of the CDR3 is TGTGCCAGCGGGGGGCTTAGCGGGAACTCCTACAATGAGCAGTTCTTC. It codes for CASGGLSGNSYNEQFF. The full variable domain, rest sourced from reference TRBV28 and TRBJ2-1, is DVKVTQSSRYLVKRTGEKVFLECVQDMDHENMFWYRQDPGLGLRLIYFSYDVKMKEKGDIPEGYSVSREKKERFSLILESASTNQTSMYLCASGGLSGNSYNEQFFGPGTRLTVL.

The genes are TRBV19 and TRBJ2-3, with D possibly matching TRBD2 (6 bases). Germline CDR1 and CDR2: LNHDA and SQIVND (reference sequence). The length of the CDR3 is 15 residues. With 1 base removed from V and 3 bases from J, the gap between germline ends came to 11 bases. The CDR3 DNA reads as TGTGCCAGTAGTATAGCGGGAGTCGGGACAGATACGCAGTATTTT. Protein product: CASSIAGVGTDTQYF. The full variable domain, with the rest looked up from reference TRBV19 and TRBJ2-3, is DGGITQSPKYLFRKEGQNVTLSCEQNLNHDAMYWYRQDPGQGLRLIYYSQIVNDFQKGDIAEGYSVSREKKESFPLTVTSAQKNPTAFYLCASSIAGVGTDTQYFGPGTRLTVL.

The J gene is TRBJ1-6, the V gene TRBV7-2; 9 nucleotides line up with TRBD1. The CDR3 extends over 15 amino acids. The trim removed 1 base at V and 10 bases at J, leaving 5 bases unmatched. Germline V lookup: CDR1 SGHTA, CDR2 FQGNSA. The CDR3 DNA reads as TGTGCCAGCAGCTTAGGGACAGGGGTCAGGTCACCCCTCCACTTT. Translation: CASSLGTGVRSPLHF.

The CDR3 loop is CASSPRLDTEAFF. The CDR3 DNA is TGTGCCAGCTCACCGCGTCTCGACACTGAAGCTTTCTTT. This rearrangement joins TRBV18 to TRBJ1-1; no firm D call. Per the germline V gene, CDR1 is KGHSH and CDR2 is LQKENI. V lost 3 bases and J 3 bases, leaving 8 bases between the germline ends. The length of the CDR3 is 13 residues.

The chain combines TRBV4-3 with TRBJ2-7; TRBD2 aligns across 9 bases. Germline V gene sequence: CDR1 LGHNA, CDR2 YSLEER. This CDR3 has 16 amino acids. Unmatched junction bases numbered 6, after V lost 0 bases and J lost 3 bases. The CDR3 coding sequence is TGCGCCAGCAGCCAAGAGAAATCTAGCGGGATCTACGAGCAGTACTTC. Protein sequence: CASSQEKSSGIYEQYF.

The J gene is TRBJ2-7, the V gene TRBV6-1, with unresolved D. This CDR3 spans 15 amino acids. The germline gives CDR1 MNHNS, CDR2 SASEGT. The ends were cut back, 3 bases at V and 0 bases at J, with 12 bases in the middle. The CDR3 sequence is CASSDFSVGSYEQYF. The CDR3 DNA follows: TGTGCCAGCAGTGATTTCAGCGTCGGCTCCTACGAGCAGTACTTC.